A selection of T cell receptor beta chains follows, all from one sample in a study of cytomegalovirus exposure and HLA in healthy donors. This table comes from immunoSEQ multiplex PCR, and its TCRdb copy is limited to in-frame clones, with some not included. The sample lists 150,000 to 200,000 clones, about three quarters occurring once. Input material: PBMCs. All receptors come from a woman aged 40-49 years in good health and CMV-seropositive. The CDR3 runs from the conserved cysteine through the conserved F or W. The D gene is left open where the match is weak. Clone size is stated in some rows and not others, as once, few, many or a class when expanded.

clone size,J gene,D gene,V gene,CDR3 DNA,CDR3 protein
.,TRBJ2-2,.,TRBV27,TGTGCCAGCAGTCGGACTATAAACACCGGGGAGCTGTTTTTT,CASSRTINTGELFF
once,TRBJ1-1,.,TRBV5-1,TGCGCCAGCAGCTTGACAGGTACAAGGGACACTGAAGCTTTCTTT,CASSLTGTRDTEAFF
.,TRBJ1-2,TRBD1,TRBV18,TGTGCCAGCTCCCAAGGACAGGGGAAGGTGTCTAACTATGGCTACACCTTC,CASSQGQGKVSNYGYTF
.,TRBJ2-5,.,TRBV9,TGTGCCAGCAGCCCCCATGAGGAGACCCAGTACTTC,CASSPHEETQYF
.,TRBJ2-7,TRBD1,TRBV5-1,TGCGCCAGCAGCTTGACCGGGACAGGGGGCGCCGAGCAGTACTTC,CASSLTGTGGAEQYF
.,TRBJ2-5,.,TRBV7-2,TGTGCCAGCAGCTTAACTCCGGGAGTAAGTGAGACCCAGTACTTC,CASSLTPGVSETQYF
.,TRBJ2-7,TRBD2,TRBV6-5,TGTGCCAGCAGTGTGCTAGCGGGAGGGGCCTACGAGCAGTACTTC,CASSVLAGGAYEQYF
.,TRBJ2-7,.,TRBV30,TGTGCCTGGAGTGACAGGGACATCTACGAGCAGTACTTC,CAWSDRDIYEQYF
.,TRBJ1-5,TRBD1,TRBV5-1,TGCGCCAGCAGTCCAGGGGGCTATAGCAATCAGCCCCAGCATTTT,CASSPGGYSNQPQHF
.,TRBJ2-1,.,TRBV29-1,TGCAGCGTTATGAGATCCGCCGGCAATGAGCAGTTCTTC,CSVMRSAGNEQFF